This T cell receptor beta chain was identified in a study of blood T cells in healthy people across ages. General observations from the study: For the donors, CMV status was unknown and possibly confounded expanded clonotype changes. Aged donors had fewer naive CD4+ cells and lower diversity than long-lived donors. The fall in TCR beta diversity per million T cells was roughly linear with age.

Together with a sample-barcoded 5' primer, a J-beta primer mix was included in a second PCR lasting about 6 to 11 cycles. TCRdb itself ran the 5' RACE reads through MiXCR, one entry per CDR3 protein. The data show around 1.7 million distinct CDR3 sequences, 28% seen once. Turning to this clonotype: The antigen remains undetermined.

Total RNA amounts of at least 6 micrograms were extracted per sample. Trimming cost V 4 bases and J 5 bases; bases outside gene matches: 12. From germline, CDR1 is SGHRS and CDR2 YFSETQ. This CDR3 is built from 16 residues. This rearrangement joins TRBV5-1 to TRBJ1-5; the match to TRBD1 covers 7 bases. The receptor's source is a woman between 25 and 40 years old in good health. The sample consisted of blood. CDR3 sequence reads: CASSTEPGGRDQPQHF. The CDR3 bases are TGCGCCAGCAGCACCGAACCAGGGGGTAGGGATCAGCCCCAGCATTTT.